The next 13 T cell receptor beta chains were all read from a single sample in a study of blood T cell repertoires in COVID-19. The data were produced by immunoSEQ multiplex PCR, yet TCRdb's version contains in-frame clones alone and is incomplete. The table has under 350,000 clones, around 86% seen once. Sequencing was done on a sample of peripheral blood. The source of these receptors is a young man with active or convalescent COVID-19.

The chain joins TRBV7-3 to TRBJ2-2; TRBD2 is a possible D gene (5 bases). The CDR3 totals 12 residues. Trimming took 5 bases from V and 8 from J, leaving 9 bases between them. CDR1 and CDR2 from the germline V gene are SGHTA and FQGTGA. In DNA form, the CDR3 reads TGTGCCAGCAGCGACCCGGGGGGGGAGCTGTTTTTT. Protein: CASSDPGGELFF.

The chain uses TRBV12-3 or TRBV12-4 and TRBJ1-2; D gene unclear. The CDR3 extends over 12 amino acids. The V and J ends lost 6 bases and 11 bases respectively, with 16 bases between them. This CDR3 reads CASSLVSLGYTF. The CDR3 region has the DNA TGTGCCAGCAGCCTTGTTTCACTTGGTTACACCTTC.

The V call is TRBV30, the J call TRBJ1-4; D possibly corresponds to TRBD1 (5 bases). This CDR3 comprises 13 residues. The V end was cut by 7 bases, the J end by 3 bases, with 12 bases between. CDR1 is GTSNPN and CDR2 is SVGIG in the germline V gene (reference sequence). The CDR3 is CALDQGANEKLFF. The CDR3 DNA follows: TGTGCCTTGGATCAAGGGGCTAATGAAAAACTGTTTTTT. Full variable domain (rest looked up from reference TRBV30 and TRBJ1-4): SQTIHQWPATLVQPVGSPLSLECTVEGTSNPNLYWYRQAAGRGLQLLFYSVGIGQISSEVPQNLSASRPQDRQFILSSKKLLLSDSGFYLCALDQGANEKLFFGSGTQLSVL.

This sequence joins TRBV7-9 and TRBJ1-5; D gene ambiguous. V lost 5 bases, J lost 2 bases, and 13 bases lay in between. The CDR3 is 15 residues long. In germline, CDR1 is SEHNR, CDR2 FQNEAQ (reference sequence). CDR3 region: CASSQTEGGNQPQHF. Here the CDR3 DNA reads TGTGCCAGCAGCCAGACGGAAGGAGGCAATCAGCCCCAGCATTTT.

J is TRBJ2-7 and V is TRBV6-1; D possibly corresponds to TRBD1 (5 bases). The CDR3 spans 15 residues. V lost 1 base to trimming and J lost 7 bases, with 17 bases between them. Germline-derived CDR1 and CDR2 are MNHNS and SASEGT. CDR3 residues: CASSEEGTRRGEQYF. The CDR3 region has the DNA TGTGCCAGCAGTGAAGAGGGAACACGAAGGGGAGAGCAGTACTTC.

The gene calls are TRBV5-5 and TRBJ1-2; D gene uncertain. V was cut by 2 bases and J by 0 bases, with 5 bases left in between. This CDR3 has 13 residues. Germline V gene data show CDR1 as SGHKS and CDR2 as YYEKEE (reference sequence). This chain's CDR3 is CASSFYTNYGYTF. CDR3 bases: TGTGCCAGCAGCTTTTACACTAACTATGGCTACACCTTC. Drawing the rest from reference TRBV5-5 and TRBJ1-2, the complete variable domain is DAGVTQSPTHLIKTRGQQVTLRCSPISGHKSVSWYQQVLGQGPQFIFQYYEKEERGRGNFPDRFSARQFPNYSSELNVNALLLGDSALYLCASSFYTNYGYTFGSGTRLTVV.

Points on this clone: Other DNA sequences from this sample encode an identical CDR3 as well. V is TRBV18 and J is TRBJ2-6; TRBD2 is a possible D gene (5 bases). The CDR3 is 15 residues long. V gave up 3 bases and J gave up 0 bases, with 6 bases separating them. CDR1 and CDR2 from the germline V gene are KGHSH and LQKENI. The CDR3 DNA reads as TGTGCCAGCTCACCCCGGGGCTCTGGGGCCAACGTCCTGACTTTC. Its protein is CASSPRGSGANVLTF.

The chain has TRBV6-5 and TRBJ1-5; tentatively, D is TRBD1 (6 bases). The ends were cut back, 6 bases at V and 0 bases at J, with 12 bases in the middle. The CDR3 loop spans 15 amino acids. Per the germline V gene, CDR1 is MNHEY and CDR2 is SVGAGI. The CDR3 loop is CASRRQVYSNQPQHF. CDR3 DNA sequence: TGTGCCAGCAGACGACAGGTCTATAGCAATCAGCCCCAGCATTTT.

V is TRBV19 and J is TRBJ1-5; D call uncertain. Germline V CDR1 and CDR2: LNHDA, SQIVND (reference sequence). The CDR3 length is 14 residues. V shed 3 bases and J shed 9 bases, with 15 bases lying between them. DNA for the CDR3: TGTGCCAGTAGTATCCCCGCGATGCCTTGGCCCCAGCATTTT. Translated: CASSIPAMPWPQHF. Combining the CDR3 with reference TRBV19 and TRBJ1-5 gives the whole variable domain DGGITQSPKYLFRKEGQNVTLSCEQNLNHDAMYWYRQDPGQGLRLIYYSQIVNDFQKGDIAEGYSVSREKKESFPLTVTSAQKNPTAFYLCASSIPAMPWPQHFGDGTRLSIL.

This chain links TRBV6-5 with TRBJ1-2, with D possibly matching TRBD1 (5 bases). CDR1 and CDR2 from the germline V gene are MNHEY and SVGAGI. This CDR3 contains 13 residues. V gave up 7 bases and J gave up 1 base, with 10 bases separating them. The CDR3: CASKKGNNYGYTF. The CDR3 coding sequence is TGTGCCAGCAAAAAGGGGAATAACTATGGCTACACCTTC.

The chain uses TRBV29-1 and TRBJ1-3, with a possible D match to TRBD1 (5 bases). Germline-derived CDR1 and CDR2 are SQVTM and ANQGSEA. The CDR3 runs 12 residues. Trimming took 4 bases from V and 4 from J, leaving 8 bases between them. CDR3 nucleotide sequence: TGCAGCGTTGTTCAGGGAGGAAACACCATATATTTT. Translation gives CSVVQGGNTIYF.

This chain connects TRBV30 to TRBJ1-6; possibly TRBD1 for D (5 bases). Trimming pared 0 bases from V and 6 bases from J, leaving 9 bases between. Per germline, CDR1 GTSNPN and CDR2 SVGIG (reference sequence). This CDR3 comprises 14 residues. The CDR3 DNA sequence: TGTGCCTGGAGTGTGCGGCAGGGTAATTCACCCCTCCACTTT. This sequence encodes CAWSVRQGNSPLHF.

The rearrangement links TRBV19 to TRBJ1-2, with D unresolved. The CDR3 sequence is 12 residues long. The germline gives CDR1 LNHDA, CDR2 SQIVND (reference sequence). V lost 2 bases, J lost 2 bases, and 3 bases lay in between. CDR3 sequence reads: CASSIQNYGYTF. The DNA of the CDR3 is TGTGCCAGTAGTATACAAAACTATGGCTACACCTTC.